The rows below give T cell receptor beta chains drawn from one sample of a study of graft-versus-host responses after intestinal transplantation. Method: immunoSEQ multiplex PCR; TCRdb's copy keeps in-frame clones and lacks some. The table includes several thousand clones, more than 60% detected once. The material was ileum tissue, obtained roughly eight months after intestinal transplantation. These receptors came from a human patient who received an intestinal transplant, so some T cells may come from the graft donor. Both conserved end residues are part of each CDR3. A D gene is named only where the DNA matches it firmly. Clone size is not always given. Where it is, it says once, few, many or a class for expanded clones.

CASRAQGEGVNIQYF,TGTGCCAGCCGAGCACAGGGGGAAGGAGTAAACATTCAGTACTTC,TRBD1,TRBV6-5,NA,TRBJ2-4
CASSKETVRLNEQFF,TGTGCCAGCAGCAAGGAGACAGTCCGTCTCAATGAGCAGTTCTTC,NA,TRBV7-9,NA,TRBJ2-1
CASSREVGTGDGYTF,TGCGCCAGCAGCCGCGAAGTGGGGACAGGGGACGGCTACACCTTC,TRBD1,TRBV4-3,few,TRBJ1-2
CAISELAPPDTQYF,TGTGCCATCAGTGAGCTCGCGCCCCCCGATACGCAGTATTTT,NA,TRBV10-3,NA,TRBJ2-3
CASREQGPTLEAFF,TGTGCCAGCAGGGAACAGGGCCCGACTTTAGAAGCTTTCTTT,NA,TRBV2,NA,TRBJ1-1
CASSSSRGGIEETQYF,TGTGCCAGCAGTTCAAGCCGAGGGGGCATAGAAGAGACCCAGTACTTC,TRBD1,TRBV28,NA,TRBJ2-5
CASSLGDRDADTQYF,TGTGCCAGCAGCTTGGGGGACAGGGATGCAGATACGCAGTATTTT,TRBD1,TRBV5-6,NA,TRBJ2-3
CASSPYLLNTEAFF,TGTGCCAGCAGTCCGTACCTATTGAACACTGAAGCTTTCTTT,NA,TRBV6-1,NA,TRBJ1-1
CASSLFGGVVLGTNEKLFF,TGTGCCAGCAGCTTGTTTGGGGGAGTGGTGCTGGGAACTAATGAAAAACTGTTTTTT,NA,TRBV5-6,NA,TRBJ1-4
CASSLSQGTYNEQFF,TGTGCCAGCAGCTTGTCACAGGGAACCTACAATGAGCAGTTCTTC,NA,TRBV5-4,NA,TRBJ2-1
CASSYKGVVYGYTF,TGTGCCAGCAGCTACAAGGGGGTTGTCTATGGCTACACCTTC,NA,TRBV5-4,once,TRBJ1-2
CASSQGLAGEWRGNTIYF,TGTGCCAGCAGCCAAGGGCTAGCAGGGGAGTGGCGTGGAAACACCATATATTTT,NA,TRBV4-2,NA,TRBJ1-3
CASSERFGSTDTQYF,TGTGCCAGCAGTGAACGGTTCGGCAGCACAGATACGCAGTATTTT,NA,TRBV2,NA,TRBJ2-3
CASSRDRDSPLHF,TGTGCCAGCAGCCGGGACAGGGATTCACCCCTCCACTTT,TRBD1,TRBV7-9,NA,TRBJ1-6
CAISRTGVSYEQYF,TGTGCCATCAGTCGGACAGGGGTCTCCTACGAGCAGTACTTC,TRBD1,TRBV10-3,few,TRBJ2-7
CASSLAGYYNEQFF,TGTGCCAGCAGCTTAGCGGGCTACTACAATGAGCAGTTCTTC,NA,TRBV7-6,NA,TRBJ2-1
CASSPQLAVPDEQFF,TGTGCCAGCAGCCCGCAGCTAGCGGTACCCGATGAGCAGTTCTTC,TRBD2,TRBV7-3,NA,TRBJ2-1
CAAAPGAENSPLHF,TGTGCCGCCGCCCCAGGGGCGGAAAATTCACCCCTCCACTTT,NA,TRBV6-5,NA,TRBJ1-6
CASSYSRSFEAFF,TGTGCCAGCAGTTACTCTCGGAGCTTTGAAGCTTTCTTT,NA,TRBV6-6,NA,TRBJ1-1
CASSQDWTGQNTIYF,TGTGCCAGCAGCCAAGATTGGACAGGGCAAAACACCATATATTTT,TRBD1,TRBV14,few,TRBJ1-3
CSGYPGQGSTEAFF,TGCAGCGGTTATCCGGGACAGGGGTCCACTGAAGCTTTCTTT,TRBD1,TRBV29-1,NA,TRBJ1-1
CASTEGLVTDTQYF,TGTGCCAGCACCGAAGGACTAGTAACAGATACGCAGTATTTT,TRBD2,TRBV6-4,once,TRBJ2-3
CASGSGPGGSETQYF,TGCGCCAGCGGTAGTGGGCCAGGGGGCTCGGAGACCCAGTACTTC,TRBD1,TRBV10-2,NA,TRBJ2-5
CASSLGGVGVYNQPQHF,TGTGCCAGCAGTTTAGGGGGGGTAGGGGTCTACAATCAGCCCCAGCATTTT,NA,TRBV27,NA,TRBJ1-5
CASSPQPGQGADTQYF,TGTGCCAGCAGTCCTCAACCGGGACAGGGGGCAGATACGCAGTATTTT,TRBD1,TRBV28,NA,TRBJ2-3
CASSTLAGSGSRWDTEAFF,TGTGCCAGCAGCACGCTGGCAGGATCGGGGTCCAGATGGGACACTGAAGCTTTCTTT,NA,TRBV21-1,NA,TRBJ1-1
CASSIRGGNNEQFF,TGTGCCAGTAGTATACGGGGCGGGAACAATGAGCAGTTCTTC,NA,TRBV19,NA,TRBJ2-1
CASRETGGRNSPLHF,TGTGCCAGCAGAGAGACAGGGGGCCGAAATTCACCCCTCCACTTT,TRBD1,TRBV28,NA,TRBJ1-6
CSVVRQGAHEQYF,TGCAGCGTTGTCCGACAGGGCGCCCACGAGCAGTACTTC,TRBD1,TRBV29-1,NA,TRBJ2-7
CASSLRRAGKGETQYF,TGTGCCAGCAGCTTACGTCGAGCGGGAAAGGGGGAGACCCAGTACTTC,TRBD2,TRBV7-9,NA,TRBJ2-5
CASSLGGLANEQFF,TGTGCCAGCAGTTTAGGTGGTTTGGCGAATGAGCAGTTCTTC,NA,TRBV27,few,TRBJ2-1
CASSPQDNRSEKLFF,TGTGCCAGCAGTCCTCAAGACAATCGTAGTGAAAAACTGTTTTTT,NA,TRBV28,NA,TRBJ1-4
CASSPLPGYEQYF,TGTGCCAGCAGTCCCCTACCGGGCTACGAGCAGTACTTC,NA,TRBV28,NA,TRBJ2-7
CAWTEAQGNPYGYTF,TGTGCCTGGACAGAAGCTCAGGGAAACCCCTATGGCTACACCTTC,NA,TRBV30,NA,TRBJ1-2
CSVSFGTTGELFF,TGCAGCGTCTCCTTCGGGACCACCGGGGAGCTGTTTTTT,NA,TRBV29-1,NA,TRBJ2-2
CASRSNPGLNTEAFF,TGTGCCAGCAGATCCAACCCGGGATTGAACACTGAAGCTTTCTTT,NA,TRBV5-5,NA,TRBJ1-1
CASSEALRSGNTIYF,TGTGCCAGCAGTGAGGCACTTCGCTCTGGAAACACCATATATTTT,NA,TRBV6-1,NA,TRBJ1-3
CASSLEQAHSGNTIYF,TGTGCCAGCAGTTTAGAGCAGGCTCACTCTGGAAACACCATATATTTT,NA,TRBV27,NA,TRBJ1-3
CASSGLASYHMDTQYF,TGTGCCAGCAGTGGACTAGCGTCATACCACATGGATACGCAGTATTTT,TRBD2,TRBV28,NA,TRBJ2-3
CASSFRGYYTEAFF,TGTGCCAGCAGCTTTCGGGGCTACTACACTGAAGCTTTCTTT,NA,TRBV7-2,NA,TRBJ1-1
CASSYSGASSYGYTF,TGTGCCAGCAGTTATTCGGGGGCGTCCAGCTATGGCTACACCTTC,NA,TRBV28,NA,TRBJ1-2
CASSSANTGELFF,TGTGCCAGCAGTTCAGCGAACACCGGGGAGCTGTTTTTT,NA,TRBV6-6,NA,TRBJ2-2
CASSLAGTQETQYF,TGCGCCAGCAGCTTGGCCGGAACACAAGAGACCCAGTACTTC,NA,TRBV5-1,NA,TRBJ2-5